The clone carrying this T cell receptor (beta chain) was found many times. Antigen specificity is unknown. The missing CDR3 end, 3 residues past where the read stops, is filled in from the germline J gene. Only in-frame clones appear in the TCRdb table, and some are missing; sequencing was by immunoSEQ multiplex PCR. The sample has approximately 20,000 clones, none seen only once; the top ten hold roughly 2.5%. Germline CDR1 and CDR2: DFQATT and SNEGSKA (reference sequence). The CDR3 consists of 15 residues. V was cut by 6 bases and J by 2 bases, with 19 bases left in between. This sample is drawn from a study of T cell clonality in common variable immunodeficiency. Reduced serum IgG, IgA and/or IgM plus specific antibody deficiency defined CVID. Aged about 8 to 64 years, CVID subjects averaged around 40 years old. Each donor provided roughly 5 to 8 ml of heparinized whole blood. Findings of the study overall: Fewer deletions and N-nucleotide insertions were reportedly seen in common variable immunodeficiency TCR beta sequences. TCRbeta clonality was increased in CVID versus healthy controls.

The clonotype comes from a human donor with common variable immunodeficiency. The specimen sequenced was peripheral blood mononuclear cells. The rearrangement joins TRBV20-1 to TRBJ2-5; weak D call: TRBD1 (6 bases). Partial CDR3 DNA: TGCAGTGCCCCTCTATCGGGGCAGGGGCAAGAGACC. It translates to CSAPLSGQGQET. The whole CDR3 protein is CSAPLSGQGQETQYF.